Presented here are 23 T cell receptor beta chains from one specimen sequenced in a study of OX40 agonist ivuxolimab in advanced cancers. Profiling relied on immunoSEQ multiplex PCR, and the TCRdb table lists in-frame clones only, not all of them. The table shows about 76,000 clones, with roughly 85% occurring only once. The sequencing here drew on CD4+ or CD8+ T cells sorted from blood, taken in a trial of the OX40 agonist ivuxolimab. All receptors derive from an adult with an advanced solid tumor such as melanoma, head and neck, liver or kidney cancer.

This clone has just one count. The DNA of the CDR3 is TGTGCCAGCAGCCCAAGTAGGGTTGGGACCTACGAGCAGTACTTC. It encodes CASSPSRVGTYEQYF. The chain has TRBV7-2 and TRBJ2-7, with unresolved D. This CDR3 has 15 amino acids. The V end was cut by 5 bases, the J end by 2 bases, with 16 bases between. The germline V gene has CDR1 SGHTA and CDR2 FQGNSA.

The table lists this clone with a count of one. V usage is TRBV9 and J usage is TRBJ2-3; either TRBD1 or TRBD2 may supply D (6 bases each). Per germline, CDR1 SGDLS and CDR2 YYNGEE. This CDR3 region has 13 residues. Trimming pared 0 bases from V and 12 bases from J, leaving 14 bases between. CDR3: CASSVEGGGDQYF. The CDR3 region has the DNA TGTGCCAGCAGCGTAGAAGGGGGAGGCGACCAGTATTTT.

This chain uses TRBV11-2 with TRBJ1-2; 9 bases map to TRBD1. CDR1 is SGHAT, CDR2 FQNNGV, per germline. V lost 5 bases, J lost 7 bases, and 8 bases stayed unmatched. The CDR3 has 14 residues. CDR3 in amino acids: CASSHYRGRSGYTF. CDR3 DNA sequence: TGTGCCAGCAGCCACTACAGGGGGCGTTCTGGCTACACCTTC.

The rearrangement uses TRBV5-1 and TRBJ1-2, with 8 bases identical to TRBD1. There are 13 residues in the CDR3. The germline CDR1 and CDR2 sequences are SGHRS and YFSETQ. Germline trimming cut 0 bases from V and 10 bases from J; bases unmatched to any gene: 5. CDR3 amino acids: CASSLAGTGLYTF. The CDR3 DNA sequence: TGCGCCAGCAGCTTGGCCGGGACAGGCCTCTACACCTTC.

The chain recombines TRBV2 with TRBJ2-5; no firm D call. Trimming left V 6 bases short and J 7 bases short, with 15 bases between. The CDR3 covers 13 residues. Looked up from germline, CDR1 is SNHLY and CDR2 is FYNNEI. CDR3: CASSERTAPTQYF. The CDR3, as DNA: TGTGCCAGCAGCGAAAGGACGGCACCGACCCAGTACTTC.

CDR3 DNA sequence: TGTGCCAGCAGCTGGGGACAGGGGGCTGAGGATGAGCAGTTCTTC. It codes for CASSWGQGAEDEQFF. This chain links TRBV7-9 with TRBJ2-1; 12 bases line up with TRBD1. The J segment lost 8 bases and the V segment lost 4 bases, leaving 6 bases of the junction unmatched. In germline, CDR1 is SEHNR, CDR2 FQNEAQ (reference sequence). The CDR3 covers 15 residues.

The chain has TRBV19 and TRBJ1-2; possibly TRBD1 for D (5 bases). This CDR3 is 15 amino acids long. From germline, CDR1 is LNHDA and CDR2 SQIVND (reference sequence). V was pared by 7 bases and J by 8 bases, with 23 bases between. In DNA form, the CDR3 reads TGTGCCAGTACCCCGTCCGGGACCGACGAAAGGGGCTACACCTTC. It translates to CASTPSGTDERGYTF.

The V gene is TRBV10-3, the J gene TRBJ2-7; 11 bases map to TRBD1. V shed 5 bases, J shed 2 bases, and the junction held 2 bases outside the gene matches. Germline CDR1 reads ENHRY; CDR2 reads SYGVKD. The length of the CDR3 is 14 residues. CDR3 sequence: CAISLGQGAYEQYF. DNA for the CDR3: TGTGCCATCAGTTTGGGACAGGGGGCCTACGAGCAGTACTTC.

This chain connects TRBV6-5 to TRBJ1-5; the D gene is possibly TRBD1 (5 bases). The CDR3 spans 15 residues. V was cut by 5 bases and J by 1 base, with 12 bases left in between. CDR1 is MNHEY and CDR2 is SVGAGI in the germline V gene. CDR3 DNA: TGTGCCAGCAGTCAAAACTGGGACAGCAATCAGCCCCAGCATTTT. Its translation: CASSQNWDSNQPQHF.

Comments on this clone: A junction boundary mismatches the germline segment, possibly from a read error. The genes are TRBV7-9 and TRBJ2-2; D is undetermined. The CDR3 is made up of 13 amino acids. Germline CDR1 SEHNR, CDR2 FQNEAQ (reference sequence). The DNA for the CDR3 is TGTGCCAGCAGCCAGCCTACTACCGTGGAGCTGTTTTTT. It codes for CASSQPTTVELFF.

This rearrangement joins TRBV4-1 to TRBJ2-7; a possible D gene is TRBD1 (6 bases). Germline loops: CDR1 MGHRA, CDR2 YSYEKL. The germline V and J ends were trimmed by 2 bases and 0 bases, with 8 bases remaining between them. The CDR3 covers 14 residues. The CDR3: CASSQPGVSYEQYF. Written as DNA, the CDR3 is TGCGCCAGCAGCCAACCAGGGGTCTCCTACGAGCAGTACTTC.

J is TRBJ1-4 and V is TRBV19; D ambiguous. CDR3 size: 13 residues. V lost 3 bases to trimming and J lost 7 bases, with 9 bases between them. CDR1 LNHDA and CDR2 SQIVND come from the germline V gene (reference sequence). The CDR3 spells CASSIRHLEKLFF. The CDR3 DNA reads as TGTGCCAGTAGTATCCGGCACCTTGAAAAACTGTTTTTT.

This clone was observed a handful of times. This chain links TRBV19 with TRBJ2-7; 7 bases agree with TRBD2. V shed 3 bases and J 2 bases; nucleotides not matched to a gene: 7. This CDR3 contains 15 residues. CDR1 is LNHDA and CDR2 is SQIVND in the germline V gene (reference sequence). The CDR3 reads CASSMASGDPYEQYF. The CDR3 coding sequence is TGTGCCAGTAGTATGGCGAGCGGGGACCCCTACGAGCAGTACTTC.

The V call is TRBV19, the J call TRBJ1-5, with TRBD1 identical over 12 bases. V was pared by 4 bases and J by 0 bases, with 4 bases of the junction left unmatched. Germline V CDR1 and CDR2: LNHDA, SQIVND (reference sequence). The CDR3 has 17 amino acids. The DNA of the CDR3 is TGTGCCAGTAGTACGGGACAGGGGGCATATAGCAATCAGCCCCAGCATTTT. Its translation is CASSTGQGAYSNQPQHF.

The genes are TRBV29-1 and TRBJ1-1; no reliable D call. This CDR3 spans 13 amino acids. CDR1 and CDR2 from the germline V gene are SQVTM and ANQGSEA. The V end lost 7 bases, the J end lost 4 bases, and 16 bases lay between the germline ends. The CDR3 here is CSGARWLGTEAFF. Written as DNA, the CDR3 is TGCAGCGGTGCCAGGTGGTTGGGCACTGAAGCTTTCTTT. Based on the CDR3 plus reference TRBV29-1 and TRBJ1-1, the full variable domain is SAVISQKPSRDICQRGTSLTIQCQVDSQVTMMFWYRQQPGQSLTLIATANQGSEATYESGFVIDKFPISRPNLTFSTLTVSNMSPEDSSIYLCSGARWLGTEAFFGQGTRLTVV.

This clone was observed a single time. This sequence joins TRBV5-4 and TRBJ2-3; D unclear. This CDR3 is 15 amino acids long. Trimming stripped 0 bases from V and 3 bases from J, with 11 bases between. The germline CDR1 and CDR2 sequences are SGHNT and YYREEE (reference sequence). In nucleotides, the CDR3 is TGTGCCAGCAGCTTGGCCAGTCGGAGAACAGATACGCAGTATTTT. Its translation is CASSLASRRTDTQYF.

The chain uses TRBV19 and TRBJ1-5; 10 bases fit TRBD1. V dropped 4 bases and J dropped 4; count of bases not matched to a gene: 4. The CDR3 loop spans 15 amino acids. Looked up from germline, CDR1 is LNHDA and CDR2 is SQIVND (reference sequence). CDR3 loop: CASSNTGQGNQPQHF. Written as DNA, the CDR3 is TGTGCCAGTAGTAATACGGGACAGGGGAATCAGCCCCAGCATTTT.

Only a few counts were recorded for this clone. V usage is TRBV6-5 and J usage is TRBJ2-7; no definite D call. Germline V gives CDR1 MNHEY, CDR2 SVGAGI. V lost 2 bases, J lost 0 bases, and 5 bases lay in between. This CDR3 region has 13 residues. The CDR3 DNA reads TGTGCCAGCAGTTACCCAGGCTCCTACGAGCAGTACTTC. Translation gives CASSYPGSYEQYF.

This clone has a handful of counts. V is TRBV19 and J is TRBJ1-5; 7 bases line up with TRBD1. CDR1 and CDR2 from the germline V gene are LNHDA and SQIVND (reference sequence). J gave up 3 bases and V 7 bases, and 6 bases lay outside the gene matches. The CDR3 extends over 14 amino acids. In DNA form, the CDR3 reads TGTGCCAGTACCAGGACAGGAGACAATCAGCCCCAGCATTTT. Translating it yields CASTRTGDNQPQHF.

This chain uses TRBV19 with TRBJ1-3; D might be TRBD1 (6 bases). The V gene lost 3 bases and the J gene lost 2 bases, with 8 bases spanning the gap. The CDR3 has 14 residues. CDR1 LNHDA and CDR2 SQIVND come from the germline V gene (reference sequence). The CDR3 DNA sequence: TGTGCCAGTAGTATGTGGGACACTGGAAACACCATATATTTT. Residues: CASSMWDTGNTIYF.

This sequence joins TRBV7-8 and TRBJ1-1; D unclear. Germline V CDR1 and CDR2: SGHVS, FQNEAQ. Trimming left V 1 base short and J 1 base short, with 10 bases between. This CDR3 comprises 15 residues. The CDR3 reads CASSLGAGGNTEAFF. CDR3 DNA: TGTGCCAGCAGCTTAGGGGCGGGAGGGAACACTGAAGCTTTCTTT. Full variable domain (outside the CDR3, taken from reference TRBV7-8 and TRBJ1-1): GAGVSQSPRYKVAKRGQDVALRCDPISGHVSLFWYQQALGQGPEFLTYFQNEAQLDKSGLPSDRFFAERPEGSVSTLKIQRTQQEDSAVYLCASSLGAGGNTEAFFGQGTRLTVV.

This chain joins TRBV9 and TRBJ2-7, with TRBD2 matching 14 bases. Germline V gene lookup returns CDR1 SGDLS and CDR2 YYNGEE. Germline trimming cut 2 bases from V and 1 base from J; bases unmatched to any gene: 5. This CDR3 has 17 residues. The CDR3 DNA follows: TGTGCCAGCAGCGTCGGGACTAGCGGGGGCTCTTCCTACGAGCAGTACTTC. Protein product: CASSVGTSGGSSYEQYF.

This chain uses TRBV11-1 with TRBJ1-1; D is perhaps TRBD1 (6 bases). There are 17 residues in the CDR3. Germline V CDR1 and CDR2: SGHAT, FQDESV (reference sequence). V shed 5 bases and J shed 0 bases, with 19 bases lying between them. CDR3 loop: CASSPTGTHLLNTEAFF. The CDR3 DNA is TGTGCCAGCAGCCCGACCGGGACACATCTCCTGAACACTGAAGCTTTCTTT.